The 3 T cell receptor beta chains presented below share a single source sample, sequenced in a study of blood T cell repertoires in COVID-19. Generated by immunoSEQ multiplex PCR, the TCRdb table keeps only in-frame clones and is missing some. The sample yields some 110,000 clones, 86% seen once. The sequencing sample was made of peripheral blood. These TCRs come from a human donor in a cohort sampled during active COVID-19.

V usage is TRBV27 and J usage is TRBJ1-2; 9 bases match TRBD1. The germline V gene has CDR1 MNHEY and CDR2 SMNVEV (reference sequence). The length of the CDR3 is 14 residues. In DNA, the CDR3 is TGTGCAACTCTACAGGGGGCAGTAGGCTATGGCTACACCTTC. It encodes CATLQGAVGYGYTF.

This chain joins TRBV24-1 and TRBJ2-7; TRBD1 matches 7 bases. Trimming took 5 bases from V and 4 from J; bases not matched to a gene: 10. Germline V gene sequence: CDR1 KGHDR, CDR2 SFDVKD. The CDR3 has 15 amino acids. The CDR3 sequence is CATSGQGGSGYEQYF. The CDR3, as DNA: TGTGCCACCAGTGGGCAAGGGGGCTCAGGTTACGAGCAGTACTTC.

This CDR3 is CASSLAQDWEYEQYF. CDR3 nucleotide sequence: TGTGCCAGCAGCTTAGCCCAGGATTGGGAGTACGAGCAGTACTTC. The chain uses TRBV7-9 and TRBJ2-7, with TRBD2 as a possible D gene (5 bases). With 0 bases removed from V and 4 bases from J, the gap between germline ends came to 13 bases. The V gene's germline CDR1 is SEHNR and CDR2 FQNEAQ (reference sequence). The CDR3 consists of 15 residues.